A selection of T cell receptor beta chains follows, all from one sample in a study of blood T cell repertoires in COVID-19. Only in-frame clones appear in the TCRdb table, and some are missing; sequencing was by immunoSEQ multiplex PCR. Here the sample spans 250,000 or so clones, approximately 89% being singletons. Source material: PBMCs or T cells enriched from blood (not recorded which). These receptors were collected from a middle-aged woman who had been exposed to COVID-19. CDR3s include the opening cysteine and the closing phenylalanine or tryptophan. Fields, in order: V gene, clone size, D gene, J gene, CDR3 DNA, CDR3 protein. D genes are given only for firm matches. Only part of the rows carry a size: once, few, many, or a class if the clone is expanded.

V: TRBV29-1
size: NA
D: NA
J: TRBJ1-1
DNA: TGCAGCGTCGGCGGAGTGAACACTGAAGCTTTCTTT
CDR3: CSVGGVNTEAFF

V: TRBV6-4
size: NA
D: NA
J: TRBJ1-3
DNA: TGTGCCAGAGGGGAACACAGGGTGGGCCTCTCTGGAAACACCATATATTTT
CDR3: CARGEHRVGLSGNTIYF

V: TRBV3-1/TRBV3-2
size: NA
D: TRBD1
J: TRBJ1-5
DNA: TGTGCCAGCAGCCAAGGGGTTACAGGGGCCCAGCCCCAGCATTTT
CDR3: CASSQGVTGAQPQHF

V: TRBV5-1
size: NA
D: NA
J: TRBJ2-7
DNA: TGCGCCAGCAGCTTGGGAGGCAGGGGACGTTTCTACGAGCAGTACTTC
CDR3: CASSLGGRGRFYEQYF

V: TRBV7-9
size: few
D: TRBD1
J: TRBJ2-2
DNA: TGTGCCAGCAGCCTCACGGGACAGATTTTGGCCGGGGAGCTGTTTTTT
CDR3: CASSLTGQILAGELFF

V: TRBV7-9
size: NA
D: NA
J: TRBJ1-2
DNA: TGTGCCAGCAGCTCCTTAGACTATGGCTACACCTTC
CDR3: CASSSLDYGYTF

V: TRBV3-1/TRBV3-2
size: NA
D: NA
J: TRBJ1-2
DNA: TGTGCCAGCAGCGCCCTTCAGTGGGGCCTGTATGGCTACACCTTC
CDR3: CASSALQWGLYGYTF

V: TRBV11-2
size: NA
D: NA
J: TRBJ1-1
DNA: TGTGCCAGCAGCTTACGAGAGACACACACTGAAGCTTTCTTT
CDR3: CASSLRETHTEAFF

V: TRBV28
size: NA
D: TRBD1
J: TRBJ1-2
DNA: TGTGCCAGCAGCCCAGGGACAGGCTATGGCTACACCTTC
CDR3: CASSPGTGYGYTF

V: TRBV27
size: NA
D: NA
J: TRBJ1-1
DNA: TGTGCCAGCAGTTTATCCCTAGTTGAAGGTTCGGGAGCTTTCTTT
CDR3: CASSLSLVEGSGAFF

V: TRBV4-3
size: few
D: TRBD1
J: TRBJ1-2
DNA: TGCGCCAGCAGCCAAGATGCCACAGGGGACTATGGCTACACCTTC
CDR3: CASSQDATGDYGYTF

V: TRBV15
size: NA
D: TRBD1
J: TRBJ2-7
DNA: TGTGCCACCAGCGTCGGACAGGGGGCAGCCTACGAGCAGTACTTC
CDR3: CATSVGQGAAYEQYF

V: TRBV3-1/TRBV3-2
size: NA
D: NA
J: TRBJ1-1
DNA: TGTGCCAGCAGCCCACGTCACACAGGAGACACTGAAGCTTTCTTT
CDR3: CASSPRHTGDTEAFF

V: TRBV15
size: NA
D: TRBD1
J: TRBJ2-3
DNA: TGTGCCACGGGACAGGCGGGGACAGATACGCAGTATTTT
CDR3: CATGQAGTDTQYF

V: TRBV2
size: NA
D: NA
J: TRBJ1-1
DNA: TGTGCCAGCAGTGTTGAACAGGGGAACACTGAAGCTTTCTTT
CDR3: CASSVEQGNTEAFF

V: TRBV3-1/TRBV3-2
size: NA
D: NA
J: TRBJ1-4
DNA: TGTGCCAGCAGCCAAGCTTTTGCAACTAATGAAAAACTGTTTTTT
CDR3: CASSQAFATNEKLFF

V: TRBV28
size: NA
D: TRBD1
J: TRBJ1-2
DNA: TGTGCCAGCAGTTTATGGGGACAGGGGTTTTTCGGCTACACCTTC
CDR3: CASSLWGQGFFGYTF